These 21 T cell receptor beta chains were sequenced from one sample in a study of PD-L1 blockade in urothelial cancer. This table comes from immunoSEQ multiplex PCR, and its TCRdb copy is limited to in-frame clones, with some not included. Of under 40,000 clones in the sample, 75% to 95% are singletons; the top ten hold about 9%. The sample consisted of PBMCs, taken around atezolizumab (anti-PD-L1) treatment. Receptors were obtained from a man aged 70 or older with urothelial cancer.

This chain links TRBV5-1 with TRBJ1-1; D is undetermined. Trimming took 7 bases from V and 5 from J, leaving 18 bases between them. The CDR3 contains 14 residues. CDR1 and CDR2 (germline): SGHRS, YFSETQ. CDR3 nucleotide sequence: TGCGCCAGCCGGAGGGAGGGAAGAGGGACTGAAGCTTTCTTT. Translation gives CASRREGRGTEAFF.

The gene calls are TRBV4-2 and TRBJ2-6, with 9 bases that match TRBD2. Germline loops: CDR1 LGHNA, CDR2 YNFKEQ. V lost 2 bases, J lost 0 bases, and 2 bases stayed unmatched. The CDR3 consists of 17 residues. As DNA, the CDR3 is TGTGCCAGCAGCCAACTAGCGGGGACCTCTGGGGCCAACGTCCTGACTTTC. It encodes CASSQLAGTSGANVLTF.

The chain links TRBV4-1 to TRBJ1-5; tentatively, D is TRBD1 (5 bases). V was clipped by 0 bases and J by 11 bases, with 20 bases between them. This CDR3 spans 16 amino acids. Germline values: CDR1 MGHRA, CDR2 YSYEKL. CDR3 sequence reads: CASSQDLVQAPLAQHF. The CDR3 DNA follows: TGCGCCAGCAGCCAAGATCTTGTACAGGCCCCTCTGGCCCAGCATTTT.

This chain joins TRBV6-4 and TRBJ2-1, with 7 nucleotides matching TRBD2. The V gene's germline CDR1 is MRHNA and CDR2 SNTAGT. The V and J ends lost 0 bases and 5 bases, in that order; junction bases with no gene match: 4. This CDR3 is built from 15 residues. CDR3 coding DNA: TGTGCCAGCAGTGACTCGCCTAGCGGAAACAATGAGCAGTTCTTC. This codes for CASSDSPSGNNEQFF.

The rearrangement joins TRBV28 to TRBJ2-5; a possible D gene is TRBD2 (5 bases). V was pared by 3 bases and J by 5 bases, with 7 bases between. Germline-derived CDR1 and CDR2 are MDHEN and SYDVKM. This CDR3 has 12 residues. In nucleotides, the CDR3 is TGTGCCAGCAGTTTTAGAGGGGAGACCCAGTACTTC. Translation gives CASSFRGETQYF. Full variable domain (remainder filled in from reference TRBV28 and TRBJ2-5): DVKVTQSSRYLVKRTGEKVFLECVQDMDHENMFWYRQDPGLGLRLIYFSYDVKMKEKGDIPEGYSVSREKKERFSLILESASTNQTSMYLCASSFRGETQYFGPGTRLLVL.

This clone appeared a few times. The chain links TRBV28 to TRBJ1-1; TRBD1 matches 8 bases. The CDR3 totals 14 residues. Germline CDR1 MDHEN, CDR2 SYDVKM. Trimming took 2 bases from V and 5 from J; bases not matched to a gene: 4. CDR3 protein: CASSLGQGWTEAFF. The CDR3, as DNA: TGTGCCAGCAGTTTAGGACAGGGATGGACTGAAGCTTTCTTT.

V gene TRBV11-2 combines with J gene TRBJ2-3, with TRBD2 matching over 8 bases. The CDR3 runs 18 residues. Looked up from germline, CDR1 is SGHAT and CDR2 is FQNNGV. J was trimmed by 5 bases and V by 0 bases; bases with no gene match: 13. CDR3 residues: CASSLDLWFGGGEDTQYF. Here the CDR3 DNA reads TGTGCCAGCAGCTTAGATCTTTGGTTCGGGGGGGGCGAAGATACGCAGTATTTT.

The gene calls are TRBV29-1 and TRBJ2-1; possibly TRBD1 for D (6 bases). In germline, CDR1 is SQVTM, CDR2 ANQGSEA. This CDR3 is 14 amino acids long. The V end lost 4 bases, the J end lost 5 bases, and 15 bases lay between the germline ends. CDR3 in DNA: TGCAGCGTTGCCCCCGGGACAAGTAACAATGAGCAGTTCTTC. It encodes CSVAPGTSNNEQFF.

V and J are TRBV5-1 and TRBJ2-5; 7 bases agree with TRBD2. In germline, CDR1 is SGHRS, CDR2 YFSETQ. This CDR3 comprises 14 residues. After removal of 5 bases from V and 1 base from J, the junction contained 5 bases not matched to a gene. CDR3 sequence reads: CASRPSGAQETQYF. CDR3 in DNA: TGCGCCAGCAGACCAAGCGGGGCCCAAGAGACCCAGTACTTC.

The chain carries TRBV6-5 and TRBJ1-1; 7 bases fit TRBD1. The CDR3 totals 12 residues. V shed 6 bases and J 7 bases; nucleotides not matched to a gene: 5. CDR1 and CDR2 (germline): MNHEY, SVGAGI. The CDR3 sequence is CASRSRDSEAFF. The CDR3 region has the DNA TGTGCCAGCAGATCCCGGGACAGTGAAGCTTTCTTT.

The chain joins TRBV19 to TRBJ2-6; no reliable D call. The CDR3 covers 15 residues. The V and J ends lost 5 bases and 1 base respectively, with 9 bases between them. Germline CDR1 and CDR2: LNHDA and SQIVND (reference sequence). As DNA, the CDR3 is TGTGCCAGTAGTCGTCAGAAGTCTGGGGCCAACGTCCTGACTTTC. Protein sequence: CASSRQKSGANVLTF.

V is TRBV4-2 and J is TRBJ2-3; 16 nucleotides line up with TRBD2. V dropped 4 bases and J dropped 1; count of bases not matched to a gene: 20. This CDR3 is 23 amino acids long. Germline loops: CDR1 LGHNA, CDR2 YNFKEQ. The CDR3 protein is CASSPPSLGQGLAGGRGTDTQYF. In DNA, the CDR3 is TGTGCCAGCAGCCCCCCTAGTTTGGGTCAGGGACTAGCGGGAGGGCGGGGCACAGATACGCAGTATTTT.

The chain is built from TRBV5-1 and TRBJ2-1; D remains unclear. Trimming pared 5 bases from V and 0 bases from J, leaving 9 bases between. Germline V gene lookup returns CDR1 SGHRS and CDR2 YFSETQ. There are 14 residues in the CDR3. The CDR3 protein is CASSSLSSYNEQFF. The CDR3 bases are TGCGCCAGCAGTTCCCTTAGCTCCTACAATGAGCAGTTCTTC. Full variable domain (remainder filled in from reference TRBV5-1 and TRBJ2-1): KAGVTQTPRYLIKTRGQQVTLSCSPISGHRSVSWYQQTPGQGLQFLFEYFSETQRNKGNFPGRFSGRQFSNSRSEMNVSTLELGDSALYLCASSSLSSYNEQFFGPGTRLTVL.

This chain joins TRBV6-5 and TRBJ2-2; D is undetermined. Germline values: CDR1 MNHEY, CDR2 SVGAGI. The CDR3 is made up of 14 amino acids. V was trimmed by 5 bases and J by 3 bases, leaving 10 bases between them. CDR3 nucleotides: TGTGCCAGCAGTCCTACAGAGTACACCGGGGAGCTGTTTTTT. Protein sequence: CASSPTEYTGELFF.

The sample holds one count of this clone. The chain joins TRBV5-6 to TRBJ2-1, with TRBD2 matching 7 bases. This CDR3 contains 15 residues. The germline V gene encodes CDR1 SGHDT and CDR2 YYEEEE. The junction had 8 bases not matched to a gene; V was cut back by 5 bases and J by 3 bases. The CDR3 loop reads CASRRVGGGYNEQFF. CDR3 nucleotide sequence: TGTGCCAGCAGACGCGTGGGCGGGGGCTACAATGAGCAGTTCTTC.

This rearrangement joins TRBV11-2 to TRBJ2-6; 7 positions match TRBD1. J was trimmed by 4 bases and V by 5 bases; bases with no gene match: 8. The CDR3 has 16 amino acids. The germline V gene has CDR1 SGHAT and CDR2 FQNNGV. The CDR3 bases are TGTGCCAGCAGCCCCCAAGGGGGCACCGGGGCCAACGTCCTGACTTTC. Its protein product is CASSPQGGTGANVLTF.

This clone was seen once. The rearrangement uses TRBV7-2 and TRBJ1-1, with D possibly matching TRBD1 (5 bases). From germline, CDR1 is SGHTA and CDR2 FQGNSA. CDR3 length: 13 residues. V was trimmed by 4 bases and J by 8 bases, leaving 14 bases between them. CDR3 protein: CASSSPTALEAFF. The CDR3 nucleotides read TGTGCCAGCAGCTCCCCGACAGCATTGGAAGCTTTCTTT.

The CDR3 here is CASSSRATGDYEQYF. The CDR3 nucleotides are TGTGCCAGCAGCTCTAGGGCAACAGGGGACTACGAGCAGTACTTC. The chain links TRBV7-9 to TRBJ2-7, with 7 positions matching TRBD1. CDR1 and CDR2 (germline): SEHNR, FQNEAQ (reference sequence). The CDR3 runs 15 residues. After removal of 4 bases from V and 3 bases from J, the junction contained 9 bases not matched to a gene.

The chain is built from TRBV28 and TRBJ2-7; D gene ambiguous. The CDR3 runs 12 residues. The germline V and J ends were trimmed by 2 bases and 3 bases, with 5 bases remaining between them. CDR1 MDHEN and CDR2 SYDVKM come from the germline V gene. In DNA form, the CDR3 reads TGTGCCAGCAGTTTAACGGTCTACGAGCAGTACTTC. Amino acids: CASSLTVYEQYF.

The CDR3: CASSLDGDRGKLFF. CDR3 sequence (DNA): TGTGCCAGCAGCTTAGATGGGGACAGGGGAAAACTGTTTTTT. The chain joins TRBV7-9 to TRBJ1-4; 10 bases agree with TRBD1. V lost 1 base and J lost 10; bases outside the gene matches: 3. Germline CDR1 SEHNR, CDR2 FQNEAQ (reference sequence). The CDR3 loop spans 14 amino acids.

The chain carries TRBV2 and TRBJ1-3; D gene unclear. This CDR3 comprises 20 residues. Deletions cut 7 bases from V and 0 bases from J, with 28 bases between. CDR1 is SNHLY, CDR2 FYNNEI, per germline. The CDR3 loop reads CASIGVNTRPETFSGNTIYF. In nucleotides, the CDR3 is TGTGCCAGCATTGGGGTGAACACTAGACCGGAGACATTCTCTGGAAACACCATATATTTT. Full variable domain (rest looked up from reference TRBV2 and TRBJ1-3): EPEVTQTPSHQVTQMGQEVILRCVPISNHLYFYWYRQILGQKVEFLVSFYNNEISEKSEIFDDQFSVERPDGSNFTLKIRSTKLEDSAMYFCASIGVNTRPETFSGNTIYFGEGSWLTVV.